Below, 26 T cell receptor beta chains from the same sample are listed, as sequenced in a study of T cell responses to AZD1222 COVID-19 vaccine. Profiled with immunoSEQ multiplex PCR; TCRdb holds only in-frame clones, not every one. Among 75,000 to 95,000 clones listed, around 84% were seen once. The sample was peripheral blood, taken on day 0 of AZD1222 vaccination. The source is an adult in good health.

The chain employs TRBV6-5 and TRBJ1-1; tentative D call: TRBD1 (6 bases). Between the trimmed V and J ends, which lost 2 bases and 3 bases, there was a span of 13 bases. The CDR3 runs 15 residues. Germline V gene sequence: CDR1 MNHEY, CDR2 SVGAGI. This CDR3 reads CASSYGASGDTEAFF. CDR3 bases: TGTGCCAGCAGTTACGGCGCGTCAGGGGACACTGAAGCTTTCTTT.

This chain uses TRBV19 with TRBJ1-6, with TRBD1 matching 7 bases. Losses at the gene ends were 3 bases for V and 8 bases for J; bases not matched to a gene: 7. The germline gives CDR1 LNHDA, CDR2 SQIVND (reference sequence). The CDR3 runs to 15 residues. CDR3: CASSIVGDSYSPLHF. CDR3 in DNA: TGTGCCAGTAGTATCGTCGGGGACAGCTATTCACCCCTCCACTTT.

CDR3 in amino acids: CASRQAHGGELFF. CDR3 in DNA: TGTGCCAGCAGACAGGCGCACGGCGGGGAGCTGTTTTTT. The gene calls are TRBV7-8 and TRBJ2-2; perhaps TRBD1 as D (5 bases). The V end lost 6 bases, the J end lost 7 bases, and 12 bases lay between the germline ends. Germline assignment: CDR1 SGHVS and CDR2 FQNEAQ. The CDR3 runs to 13 residues.

This CDR3 is CASSLAGFSGNTIYF. CDR3 nucleotides: TGTGCCAGCAGCTTAGCGGGATTCTCTGGAAACACCATATATTTT. The chain employs TRBV7-9 and TRBJ1-3, with D uncertain. V lost 0 bases and J 0 bases, leaving 6 bases between the germline ends. CDR3 length: 15 residues. Looked up from germline, CDR1 is SEHNR and CDR2 is FQNEAQ (reference sequence).

CDR3: CASNTEAFF. The DNA for the CDR3 is TGCGCCAGCAACACTGAAGCTTTCTTT. The V and J genes are TRBV10-1 and TRBJ1-1; no clear D. Germline values: CDR1 WNHNN, CDR2 SYGVQD (reference sequence). V lost 7 bases to trimming and J lost 3 bases, with 0 bases between them. This CDR3 region has 9 residues.

The chain has TRBV5-1 and TRBJ1-3; a weak D match, TRBD1 (6 bases). Trimming removed 4 bases at V and 3 bases at J, with 11 bases between. Looked up from germline, CDR1 is SGHRS and CDR2 is YFSETQ. The CDR3 length is 14 residues. The DNA for the CDR3 is TGCGCCAGCAGCCCACAGGGACTTGGAAACACCATATATTTT. It yields the protein CASSPQGLGNTIYF.

V is TRBV19 and J is TRBJ2-5; 7 bases match TRBD2. CDR3 length: 15 amino acids. Trimming cost V 7 bases and J 6 bases; bases outside gene matches: 14. Germline CDR1 is LNHDA and CDR2 is SQIVND (reference sequence). The CDR3 protein is CASIAGGTDSQTQYF. The CDR3 coding sequence is TGTGCCAGTATCGCCGGGGGGACCGACTCGCAGACCCAGTACTTC. Using reference TRBV19 and TRBJ2-5 for the parts outside the CDR3, the full variable domain is DGGITQSPKYLFRKEGQNVTLSCEQNLNHDAMYWYRQDPGQGLRLIYYSQIVNDFQKGDIAEGYSVSREKKESFPLTVTSAQKNPTAFYLCASIAGGTDSQTQYFGPGTRLLVL.

This sequence joins TRBV6-5 and TRBJ1-2, with D possibly TRBD1 on 6 matching bases. Germline V lookup: CDR1 MNHEY, CDR2 SVGAGI. V was shortened by 7 bases and J by 3 bases, with 15 bases between the two germline ends. The CDR3 runs 14 residues. Here the CDR3 DNA reads TGTGCCAGCATCCCCCCCGAGGGGGACTATGGCTACACCTTC. Translation gives CASIPPEGDYGYTF.

The rearrangement joins TRBV7-2 to TRBJ2-2; TRBD2 agrees at 12 bases. The CDR3 spans 16 residues. After removal of 5 bases from V and 6 bases from J, the junction contained 7 bases not matched to a gene. CDR1 is SGHTA and CDR2 is FQGNSA in the germline V gene. DNA for the CDR3: TGTGCCAGCAGCCGCAGGACTAGCGGGGTCGCCGGGGAGCTGTTTTTT. It yields the protein CASSRRTSGVAGELFF.

The V call is TRBV19, the J call TRBJ1-5; D call uncertain. Trimming pared 4 bases from V and 2 bases from J, leaving 12 bases between. The V gene's germline CDR1 is LNHDA and CDR2 SQIVND (reference sequence). The CDR3 length is 15 residues. The DNA of the CDR3 is TGTGCCAGTAGTAGGGAGAGATTGGGCAATCAGCCCCAGCATTTT. Protein sequence: CASSRERLGNQPQHF.

The V and J genes are TRBV18 and TRBJ1-1; D is unclear. Trimming took 2 bases from V and 1 from J, leaving 5 bases between them. The CDR3 is made up of 13 amino acids. Germline V CDR1 and CDR2: KGHSH, LQKENI. The CDR3 region is CASSPRQNTEAFF. In DNA form, the CDR3 reads TGTGCCAGCTCACCAAGACAGAACACTGAAGCTTTCTTT.

This chain joins TRBV27 and TRBJ2-1, with TRBD2 as a possible D gene (6 bases). The ends were cut back, 5 bases at V and 10 bases at J, with 12 bases in the middle. The CDR3 runs 12 residues. Germline V gives CDR1 MNHEY, CDR2 SMNVEV (reference sequence). CDR3 region: CASSLTRGEQFF. CDR3 DNA sequence: TGTGCCAGCAGTCTGACTAGAGGAGAGCAGTTCTTC.

This chain joins TRBV3-1 (or the pseudogene TRBV3-2) and TRBJ1-1; 8 bases align to TRBD1. The CDR3 runs to 14 residues. The V and J ends lost 5 bases and 4 bases, in that order; junction bases with no gene match: 6. The germline V gene encodes CDR1 LGHDT and CDR2 YNNKEL (reference sequence). CDR3 nucleotides: TGTGCCAGCAGCTACCATGACAGGGGCACTGAAGCTTTCTTT. Protein product: CASSYHDRGTEAFF.

This rearrangement joins TRBV7-3 to TRBJ2-7; the D is unclear. Germline assignment: CDR1 SGHTA and CDR2 FQGTGA. V gave up 2 bases and J gave up 6 bases, with 14 bases separating them. The CDR3 runs to 14 residues. The CDR3 bases are TGTGCCAGCAGCTTAGGGCACAGCCTGGGCGAGCAGTACTTC. Amino acid sequence: CASSLGHSLGEQYF.

The chain carries TRBV11-2 and TRBJ2-7, with TRBD2 matching over 7 bases. The CDR3 spans 12 residues. CDR1 is SGHAT and CDR2 is FQNNGV in the germline V gene. J lost 4 bases, V lost 5 bases, and 2 bases had no gene match. CDR3 residues: CASSLGRYEQYF. The DNA for the CDR3 is TGTGCCAGCAGCCTCGGGAGGTACGAGCAGTACTTC.

The chain couples TRBV28 to TRBJ2-2; 7 bases map to TRBD1. The CDR3 is 18 amino acids. Germline V gene sequence: CDR1 MDHEN, CDR2 SYDVKM. Germline trimming cut 5 bases from V and 0 bases from J; bases unmatched to any gene: 12. In nucleotides, the CDR3 is TGTGCCAGCAGTACCGGGACAGACACGATCGCGAACACCGGGGAGCTGTTTTTT. Translating it yields CASSTGTDTIANTGELFF.

The CDR3 DNA reads as TGTGCCAGCAGCGAGCGGGACGGGCTCTATGGCTACACCTTC. It yields the protein CASSERDGLYGYTF. The chain combines TRBV9 with TRBJ1-2; TRBD1 is a possible D gene (5 bases). The CDR3 consists of 14 residues. CDR1 and CDR2 from the germline V gene are SGDLS and YYNGEE. Between the trimmed V and J ends, which lost 3 bases and 4 bases, there was a span of 13 bases.

V is TRBV9 and J is TRBJ2-5; D unclear. CDR1 SGDLS and CDR2 YYNGEE come from the germline V gene. The CDR3 length is 12 residues. The V end was cut by 5 bases, the J end by 6 bases, with 11 bases between. The DNA of the CDR3 is TGTGCCAGCAGTGCGAGCACCCAGACCCAGTACTTC. Translation gives CASSASTQTQYF.

The chain has TRBV9 and TRBJ1-6; no clear D gene. Germline CDR1 reads SGDLS; CDR2 reads YYNGEE. V was cut by 4 bases and J by 7 bases, with 15 bases left in between. The CDR3 spans 15 residues. CDR3 DNA: TGTGCCAGCAGCTTCGGACCCGAGGCCAATTCACCCCTCCACTTT. Translating gives CASSFGPEANSPLHF. The full variable domain, in which reference TRBV9 and TRBJ1-6 provide the parts outside the CDR3, is DSGVTQTPKHLITATGQRVTLRCSPRSGDLSVYWYQQSLDQGLQFLIQYYNGEERAKGNILERFSAQQFPDLHSELNLSSLELGDSALYFCASSFGPEANSPLHFGNGTRLTVT.

This chain joins TRBV3-1 (or the pseudogene TRBV3-2) and TRBJ2-3; the D gene is possibly TRBD2 (7 bases). Germline V lookup: CDR1 LGHDT, CDR2 YNNKEL (reference sequence). The CDR3 is made up of 14 amino acids. Trimming left V 2 bases short and J 6 bases short, with 12 bases between. The CDR3 nucleotides are TGTGCCAGCAGCCAACGGGGGGCCGGGGATACGCAGTATTTT. This gives the protein CASSQRGAGDTQYF.

The rearrangement joins TRBV24-1 to TRBJ2-3, with 8 bases matching TRBD2. The V and J ends lost 0 bases and 1 base, in that order; junction bases with no gene match: 5. The CDR3 totals 17 residues. Germline CDR1 KGHDR, CDR2 SFDVKD. CDR3 nucleotides: TGTGCCACCAGTGATTTGCTAGGTAGCGGGGGCACAGATACGCAGTATTTT. It codes for CATSDLLGSGGTDTQYF.

The chain joins TRBV4-1 to TRBJ1-3, with D maybe TRBD1 (5 bases). The CDR3 runs 15 residues. V lost 4 bases, J lost 2 bases, and 12 bases lay in between. Germline CDR1 MGHRA, CDR2 YSYEKL. Here the CDR3 reads CASSPRDGPGNTIYF. CDR3 sequence (DNA): TGCGCCAGCAGCCCACGGGACGGCCCTGGAAACACCATATATTTT.

The CDR3 bases are TGTGCCAGCAGCTACCCCCGGGACAGTCCCTACGAGCAGTACTTC. Residues: CASSYPRDSPYEQYF. V gene TRBV7-2 combines with J gene TRBJ2-7; TRBD1 agrees at 7 bases. The CDR3 extends over 15 amino acids. Trimming cost V 4 bases and J 2 bases; bases outside gene matches: 8. Germline CDR1 and CDR2: SGHTA and FQGNSA.

This clone was picked up one time. The rearrangement links TRBV6-5 to TRBJ2-5; maybe TRBD2 (6 bases). Trimming stripped 1 base from V and 0 bases from J, with 9 bases between. Germline lookup yields CDR1 MNHEY and CDR2 SVGAGI. The CDR3 is made up of 15 amino acids. CDR3: CASSYWAGHQETQYF. CDR3 sequence (DNA): TGTGCCAGCAGTTACTGGGCGGGGCACCAAGAGACCCAGTACTTC.

The chain has TRBV5-1 and TRBJ1-1, with D uncertain. The CDR3 covers 16 residues. Trimming took 4 bases from V and 5 from J, leaving 21 bases between them. Germline assignment: CDR1 SGHRS and CDR2 YFSETQ. This CDR3 is CASSLRPVDIGTEAFF. The DNA for the CDR3 is TGCGCCAGCAGCCTACGCCCAGTCGACATAGGGACTGAAGCTTTCTTT.

J is TRBJ1-3 and V is TRBV7-2; D not resolved. The CDR3 has 13 amino acids. Trimming shortened V by 4 bases and J by 4 bases, and 8 bases separated the two germline ends. Germline CDR1 is SGHTA and CDR2 is FQGNSA. The CDR3 DNA follows: TGTGCCAGCAGCTCAAGTCAGGGAAACACCATATATTTT. This sequence encodes CASSSSQGNTIYF.